Below are 5 T cell receptor beta chains sequenced from a single sample in a study of CD8+ T cells in alopecia areata. Regarding treatment: oral pan-JAK inhibitor, 5-10 mg twice daily. TCR sequencing used cDNA made by reverse transcription of extracted RNA. Libraries were prepared by immunoSEQ multiplex PCR; TCRdb keeps only in-frame clonotypes and omits some of them. In the table there are more than 100,000 clones, about half of which are singletons. Sample: CD4+ T cells sorted from blood, taken at week 4, from a patient treated with tofacitinib. The receptors were gathered from a human donor with alopecia areata.

As regards this clone: The same CDR3 is also encoded by other DNA sequences in this sample. The chain uses TRBV30 and TRBJ2-7; unclear D gene. The ends were cut back, 0 bases at V and 2 bases at J, with 8 bases in the middle. Germline assignment: CDR1 GTSNPN and CDR2 SVGIG (reference sequence). The CDR3 totals 13 residues. The CDR3 DNA reads TGTGCCTGGAGTGTACTACAGACCTACGAGCAGTACTTC. Its translation: CAWSVLQTYEQYF.

This clone has a single count. The chain employs TRBV9 and TRBJ2-5; D is ambiguous. Germline V lookup: CDR1 SGDLS, CDR2 YYNGEE. V was shortened by 1 base and J by 5 bases, with 12 bases between the two germline ends. The CDR3 contains 14 residues. CDR3: CASSVHGEGETQYF. CDR3 nucleotide sequence: TGTGCCAGCAGCGTACATGGGGAAGGCGAGACCCAGTACTTC.

The rearrangement joins TRBV29-1 to TRBJ2-2, with D uncertain. The CDR3 covers 12 residues. Germline CDR1 SQVTM, CDR2 ANQGSEA. With 7 bases removed from V and 4 bases from J, the gap between germline ends came to 10 bases. CDR3 DNA sequence: TGCAGCGGTTACTGGGCCACCGGGGAGCTGTTTTTT. It is translated as CSGYWATGELFF.

With regard to this clone: The same CDR3 arises from other DNA sequences in this sample as well. The chain is built from TRBV5-1 and TRBJ2-1; D not certain. V dropped 0 bases and J dropped 0 bases, with 1 base sitting between them. Germline V gene lookup returns CDR1 SGHRS and CDR2 YFSETQ. The CDR3 totals 13 residues. CDR3 region: CASSLGSYNEQFF. The CDR3 DNA reads as TGCGCCAGCAGCTTGGGCTCCTACAATGAGCAGTTCTTC.

This clone was counted only a few times. The V and J genes are TRBV30 and TRBJ1-2; D is uncertain. There are 13 residues in the CDR3. Deletions cut 1 base from V and 0 bases from J, with 6 bases between. Per the germline V gene, CDR1 is GTSNPN and CDR2 is SVGIG (reference sequence). CDR3 sequence (DNA): TGTGCCTGGAGTGGCGGAGCTAACTATGGCTACACCTTC. It encodes CAWSGGANYGYTF.